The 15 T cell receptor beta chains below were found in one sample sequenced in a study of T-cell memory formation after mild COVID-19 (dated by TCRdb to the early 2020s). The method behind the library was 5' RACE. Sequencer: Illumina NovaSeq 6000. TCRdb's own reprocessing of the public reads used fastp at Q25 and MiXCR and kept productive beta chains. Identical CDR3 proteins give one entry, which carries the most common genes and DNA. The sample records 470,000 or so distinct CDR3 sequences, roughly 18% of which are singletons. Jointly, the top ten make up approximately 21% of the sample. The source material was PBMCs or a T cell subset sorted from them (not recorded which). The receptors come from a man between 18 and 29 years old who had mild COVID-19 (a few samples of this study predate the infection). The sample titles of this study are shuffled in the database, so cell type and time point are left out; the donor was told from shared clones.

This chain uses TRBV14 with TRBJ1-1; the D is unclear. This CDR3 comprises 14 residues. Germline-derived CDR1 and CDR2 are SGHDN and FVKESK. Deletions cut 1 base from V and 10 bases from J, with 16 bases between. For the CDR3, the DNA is TGTGCCAGCAGCCAAGTTTCGGCCCCGCGGGGAGCTTTCTTT. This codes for CASSQVSAPRGAFF.

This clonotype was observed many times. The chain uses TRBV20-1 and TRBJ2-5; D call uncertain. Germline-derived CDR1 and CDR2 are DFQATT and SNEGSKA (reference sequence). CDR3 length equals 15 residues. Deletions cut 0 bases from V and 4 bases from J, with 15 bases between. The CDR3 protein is CSARDGRDWRETQYF. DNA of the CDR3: TGCAGTGCTAGAGATGGAAGGGATTGGCGAGAGACCCAGTACTTC.

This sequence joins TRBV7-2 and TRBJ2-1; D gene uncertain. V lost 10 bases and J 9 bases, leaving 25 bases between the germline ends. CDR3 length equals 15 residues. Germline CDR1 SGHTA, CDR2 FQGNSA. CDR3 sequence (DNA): TGTGCCACCACTGGCTACCGAGGAAAAGGTACTGAGCAGTTCTTC. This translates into CATTGYRGKGTEQFF.

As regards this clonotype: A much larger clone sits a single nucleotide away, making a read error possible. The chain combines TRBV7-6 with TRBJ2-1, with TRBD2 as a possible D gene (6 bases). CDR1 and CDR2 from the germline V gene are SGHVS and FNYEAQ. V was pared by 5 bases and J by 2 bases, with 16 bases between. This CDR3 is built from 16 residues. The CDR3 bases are TGTGCCAGCAGCCCTCTTTGTACGGGGGCCTACAATGAGCAGTTCTTC. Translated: CASSPLCTGAYNEQFF.

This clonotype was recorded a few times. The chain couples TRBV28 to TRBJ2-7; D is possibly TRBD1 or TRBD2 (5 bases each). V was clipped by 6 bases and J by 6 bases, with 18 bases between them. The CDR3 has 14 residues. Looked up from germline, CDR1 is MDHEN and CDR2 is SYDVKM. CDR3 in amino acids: CASSGAQSNGEQYV. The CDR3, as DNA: TGTGCCAGCAGCGGGGCACAGTCCAATGGCGAGCAGTACGTC.

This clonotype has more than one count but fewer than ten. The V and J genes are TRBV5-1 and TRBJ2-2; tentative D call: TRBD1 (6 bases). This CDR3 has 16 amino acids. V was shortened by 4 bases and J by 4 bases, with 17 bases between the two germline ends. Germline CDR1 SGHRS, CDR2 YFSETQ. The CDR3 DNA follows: TGCGCCAGCAGCACCAACACCGGGACAATCACCGGGGAGCTGTTTTTT. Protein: CASSTNTGTITGELFF.

CDR3 DNA: TGTGCCAGCAGTCTCGGACAGCCGAGGGGGAATGAGCAGTTCTTC. Amino acid sequence: CASSLGQPRGNEQFF. The chain links TRBV12-3 or TRBV12-4 to TRBJ2-1, with D possibly TRBD1 on 6 matching bases. Trimming cost V 5 bases and J 7 bases, with 18 bases left between them. This CDR3 has 15 amino acids.

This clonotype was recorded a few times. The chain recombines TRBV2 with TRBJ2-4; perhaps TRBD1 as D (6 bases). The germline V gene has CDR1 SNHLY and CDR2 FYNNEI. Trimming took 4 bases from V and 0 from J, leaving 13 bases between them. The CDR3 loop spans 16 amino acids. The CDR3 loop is CASSVTGILAKNIQYF. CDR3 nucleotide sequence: TGTGCCAGCAGTGTTACAGGGATTCTAGCCAAAAACATTCAGTACTTC.

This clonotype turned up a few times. CDR3 coding DNA: TGTGCCAGCAGCTTGCGAGGACAGGCTAACTATGGCTACACCTTC. It is translated as CASSLRGQANYGYTF. The rearrangement uses TRBV7-2 and TRBJ1-2, with 7 bases aligning to TRBD1. Per germline, CDR1 SGHTA and CDR2 FQGNSA. This CDR3 spans 15 amino acids. J was trimmed by 0 bases and V by 3 bases; bases with no gene match: 4.

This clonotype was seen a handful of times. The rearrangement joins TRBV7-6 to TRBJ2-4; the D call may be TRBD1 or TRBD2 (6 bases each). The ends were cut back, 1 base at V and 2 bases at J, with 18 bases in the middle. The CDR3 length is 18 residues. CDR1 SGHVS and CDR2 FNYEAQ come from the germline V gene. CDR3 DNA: TGTGCCAGCAGCTTAGTTGGGGGGCAGGGGATAACCAAAAACATTCAGTACTTC. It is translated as CASSLVGGQGITKNIQYF.

The chain's CDR3 is CASSSDRGLVGDTQYF. As DNA, the CDR3 is TGTGCCAGCAGTTCCGACAGGGGGCTGGTAGGAGATACGCAGTATTTT. V gene TRBV6-5 combines with J gene TRBJ2-3; the match to TRBD1 covers 10 bases. This CDR3 has 16 amino acids. Germline assignment: CDR1 MNHEY and CDR2 SVGAGI. V shed 4 bases, J shed 5 bases, and the junction held 9 bases outside the gene matches.

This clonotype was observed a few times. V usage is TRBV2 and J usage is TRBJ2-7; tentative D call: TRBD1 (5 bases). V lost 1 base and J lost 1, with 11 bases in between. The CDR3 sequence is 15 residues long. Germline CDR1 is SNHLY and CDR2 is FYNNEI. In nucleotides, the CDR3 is TGTGCCAGCAGTGAAGGGGGCCGGGCGTCCTACGAGCAGTACTTC. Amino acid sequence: CASSEGGRASYEQYF. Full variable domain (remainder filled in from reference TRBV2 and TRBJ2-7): EPEVTQTPSHQVTQMGQEVILRCVPISNHLYFYWYRQILGQKVEFLVSFYNNEISEKSEIFDDQFSVERPDGSNFTLKIRSTKLEDSAMYFCASSEGGRASYEQYFGPGTRLTVT.

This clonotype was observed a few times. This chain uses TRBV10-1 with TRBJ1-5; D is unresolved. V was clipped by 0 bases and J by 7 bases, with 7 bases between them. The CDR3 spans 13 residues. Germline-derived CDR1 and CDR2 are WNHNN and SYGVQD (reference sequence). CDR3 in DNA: TGCGCCAGCAGTGAGTCGTTAGGCCAGCCCCAGCATTTT. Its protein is CASSESLGQPQHF.

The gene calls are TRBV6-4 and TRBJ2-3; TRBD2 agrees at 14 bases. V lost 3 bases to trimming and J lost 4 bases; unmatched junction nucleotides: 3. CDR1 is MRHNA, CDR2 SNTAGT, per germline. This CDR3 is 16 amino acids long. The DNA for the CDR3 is TGTGCCAGCAGTGAGTCGGGACTAGCGGGGGCAGATACGCAGTATTTT. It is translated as CASSESGLAGADTQYF.

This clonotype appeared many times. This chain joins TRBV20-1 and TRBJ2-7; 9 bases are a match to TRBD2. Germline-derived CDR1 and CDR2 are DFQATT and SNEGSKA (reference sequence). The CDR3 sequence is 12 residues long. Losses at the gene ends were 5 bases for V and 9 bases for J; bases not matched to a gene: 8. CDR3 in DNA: TGCAGTGCTGGCGGGGGGGGGCTCGGGCAGTACTTC. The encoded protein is CSAGGGGLGQYF.